This passage covers 20 T cell receptor beta chains from one sample sequenced in a study of CD8+ T cells in alopecia areata. Treatment: oral pan-JAK inhibitor, 5-10 mg twice daily. In each case, RNA was isolated and then reverse transcribed into cDNA as the sequencing template. Produced via immunoSEQ multiplex PCR; TCRdb's table is partial and in-frame only. The data contain about 180,000 clones, approximately 59% of them seen just once; the ten biggest clones take up more than 15%. The material was CD4+ T cells sorted from blood, obtained at approximately week 56, from a patient treated with tofacitinib. These receptors all stem from a human donor with alopecia areata.

The genes are TRBV10-3 and TRBJ2-3; 11 bases map to TRBD2. Germline V gives CDR1 ENHRY, CDR2 SYGVKD. Trimming at V came to 6 bases and at J to 1 base, leaving 6 bases not matched to a gene. The CDR3 runs 16 residues. CDR3 residues: CAIRSSGGLRTDTQYF. CDR3 bases: TGTGCCATCAGGTCTAGCGGGGGGCTGCGCACAGATACGCAGTATTTT.

The CDR3 DNA sequence: TGTGCCAGCAGTGCCTCAACAGGGGGGATGAACACCGGGGAGCTGTTTTTT. Translating it yields CASSASTGGMNTGELFF. This chain connects TRBV27 to TRBJ2-2; 8 nucleotides agree with TRBD1. The CDR3 is 17 amino acids. After removal of 5 bases from V and 1 base from J, the junction contained 9 bases not matched to a gene. CDR1 MNHEY and CDR2 SMNVEV come from the germline V gene (reference sequence).

The V call is TRBV30, the J call TRBJ1-1; 11 nucleotides match TRBD1. V gave up 8 bases and J gave up 8 bases; unmatched junction bases: 4. Per germline, CDR1 GTSNPN and CDR2 SVGIG (reference sequence). The CDR3 spans 11 residues. CDR3 coding DNA: TGTGCCCGGACAGGGGGCGGGGAAGCTTTCTTT. It translates to CARTGGGEAFF.

The V gene is TRBV25-1, the J gene TRBJ2-1; 10 nucleotides line up with TRBD1. The length of the CDR3 is 14 residues. Germline CDR1 is MGHDK and CDR2 is SYGVNS. Trimming cost V 7 bases and J 7 bases; bases outside gene matches: 7. CDR3 amino acids: CASTGTGEKNEQFF. The CDR3 DNA sequence: TGTGCCAGCACAGGGACAGGGGAAAAGAATGAGCAGTTCTTC.

In its sample, this clone was seen a few times. This rearrangement joins TRBV30 to TRBJ1-2; D uncertain. The CDR3 spans 13 residues. Germline V CDR1 and CDR2: GTSNPN, SVGIG (reference sequence). Deletions cut 3 bases from V and 2 bases from J, with 10 bases between. Written as DNA, the CDR3 is TGTGCCTGGAGCCCTATGGGGAACTATGGCTACACCTTC. As protein: CAWSPMGNYGYTF.

The chain links TRBV30 to TRBJ2-3, with 9 bases that match TRBD1. CDR1 and CDR2 from the germline V gene are GTSNPN and SVGIG (reference sequence). With V trimmed by 2 bases and J by 6 bases, 6 bases remained unmatched. The CDR3 contains 14 residues. CDR3 loop: CAWSRTGAGDTQYF. DNA of the CDR3: TGTGCCTGGAGTCGGACAGGGGCAGGGGATACGCAGTATTTT.

This clone has more than one count but fewer than ten. The CDR3: CASRGQGHTDTQYF. CDR3 in DNA: TGTGCCAGCAGGGGACAGGGCCACACAGATACGCAGTATTTT. This sequence joins TRBV6-5 and TRBJ2-3; the match to TRBD1 covers 9 bases. This CDR3 has 14 amino acids. The germline gives CDR1 MNHEY, CDR2 SVGAGI. The ends lost 6 bases at V and 2 bases at J; junction bases unmatched: 3.

This rearrangement joins TRBV10-3 to TRBJ2-1, with 10 bases identical to TRBD2. J gave up 2 bases and V 3 bases, and 4 bases lay outside the gene matches. Germline V lookup: CDR1 ENHRY, CDR2 SYGVKD. The CDR3 spans 16 residues. The CDR3 DNA reads as TGTGCCATCAGTGAAGGTAGCGGGGGGACCTACAATGAGCAGTTCTTC. Its protein is CAISEGSGGTYNEQFF.

The genes are TRBV29-1 and TRBJ2-7; D not resolved. In germline, CDR1 is SQVTM, CDR2 ANQGSEA. The length of the CDR3 is 14 residues. The V and J ends lost 4 bases and 2 bases respectively, with 15 bases between them. CDR3 protein: CSVAGRQIAYEQYF. The DNA of the CDR3 is TGCAGCGTTGCGGGTCGGCAGATCGCCTACGAGCAGTACTTC.

This clone was detected a few times. The CDR3 is CASSARQGKNTEAFF. CDR3 DNA sequence: TGCGCCAGCAGCGCCAGACAGGGTAAGAACACTGAAGCTTTCTTT. The chain couples TRBV5-1 to TRBJ1-1; TRBD1 matches at 7 bases. V lost 4 bases, J lost 1 base, and 7 bases stayed unmatched. The CDR3 extends over 15 amino acids. Germline CDR1 is SGHRS and CDR2 is YFSETQ.

This clone is a singleton in its sample. The rearrangement links TRBV9 to TRBJ1-1; 7 bases fit TRBD1. In germline, CDR1 is SGDLS, CDR2 YYNGEE. The ends lost 0 bases at V and 8 bases at J; junction bases unmatched: 7. This CDR3 has 14 amino acids. The CDR3 region is CASSVGDAGQEAFF. CDR3 sequence (DNA): TGTGCCAGCAGCGTAGGCGACGCGGGACAGGAAGCTTTCTTT. The full variable domain, completed using reference TRBV9 and TRBJ1-1, is DSGVTQTPKHLITATGQRVTLRCSPRSGDLSVYWYQQSLDQGLQFLIQYYNGEERAKGNILERFSAQQFPDLHSELNLSSLELGDSALYFCASSVGDAGQEAFFGQGTRLTVV.

In DNA, the CDR3 is TGTGCCAGCAGCCAAGCGTCGACCGGACAGGGGGTCAACTATGGCTACACCTTC. This translates into CASSQASTGQGVNYGYTF. This chain joins TRBV4-2 and TRBJ1-2; 10 positions match TRBD1. Germline V gene data show CDR1 as LGHNA and CDR2 as YNFKEQ. Unmatched junction bases numbered 10, after V lost 1 base and J lost 2 bases. This CDR3 contains 18 residues.

The chain links TRBV2 to TRBJ2-7, with 10 bases matching TRBD1. Germline CDR1 SNHLY, CDR2 FYNNEI. The CDR3 covers 13 residues. The trim removed 10 bases at V and 3 bases at J, leaving 6 bases unmatched. Here the CDR3 DNA reads TGTGCCACAGCACGGGACAGGGGCTACGAGCAGTACTTC. Translated, it gives CATARDRGYEQYF.

In DNA, the CDR3 is TGTGCCAGCAGTTTATTTGGGATTAATGAAAAACTGTTTTTT. Protein: CASSLFGINEKLFF. This chain joins TRBV27 and TRBJ1-4; the D is unclear. The germline V and J ends were trimmed by 1 base and 4 bases, with 7 bases remaining between them. The CDR3 spans 14 residues. Germline CDR1 reads MNHEY; CDR2 reads SMNVEV (reference sequence).

The chain joins TRBV14 to TRBJ2-5; 7 bases match TRBD1. Losses at the gene ends were 1 base for V and 9 bases for J; bases not matched to a gene: 8. Germline V gene sequence: CDR1 SGHDN, CDR2 FVKESK. There are 14 residues in the CDR3. For the CDR3, the DNA is TGTGCCAGCAGCCAAGCCCAGGGACAGTTGGCCCAGTACTTC. Amino acids: CASSQAQGQLAQYF.

This clone came up many times. Other DNA variants within this sample encode the same CDR3. The J gene is TRBJ2-6, the V gene TRBV11-2, with D unresolved. This CDR3 spans 15 amino acids. The V and J ends lost 3 bases and 0 bases respectively, with 6 bases between them. The germline CDR1 and CDR2 sequences are SGHAT and FQNNGV. In DNA, the CDR3 is TGTGCCAGCAGCTTGAGTAACTCTGGGGCCAACGTCCTGACTTTC. The encoded protein is CASSLSNSGANVLTF.

The chain uses TRBV6-1 and TRBJ1-5; D gene unclear. Germline CDR1 is MNHNS and CDR2 is SASEGT. V was clipped by 1 base and J by 0 bases, with 10 bases between them. The CDR3 is made up of 16 amino acids. Here the CDR3 DNA reads TGTGCCAGCAGTGAAGGATGGGATTTTAGCAATCAGCCCCAGCATTTT. The encoded protein is CASSEGWDFSNQPQHF.

Notes on this clone: The germline gene is not matched at one end of the junction; a read error may be the cause. The rearrangement uses TRBV6-1 and TRBJ1-1; 9 bases fit TRBD1. Germline loops: CDR1 MNHNS, CDR2 SASEGT. The CDR3 consists of 14 residues. CDR3 residues: CASSVSGTGTGAFF. In nucleotides, the CDR3 is TGTGCCAGCAGTGTGTCCGGGACAGGGACTGGAGCTTTCTTT.

This rearrangement joins TRBV29-1 to TRBJ2-7; tentative D call: TRBD2 (5 bases). This CDR3 comprises 11 residues. Per the germline V gene, CDR1 is SQVTM and CDR2 is ANQGSEA. The V end was cut by 4 bases, the J end by 2 bases, with 6 bases between. As DNA, the CDR3 is TGCAGCGTTGGGGGAGCCTACGAGCAGTACTTC. Residues: CSVGGAYEQYF.

This clone was seen more than once but under ten times. CDR3 loop: CASRPSILTRENEKLFF. The DNA of the CDR3 is TGTGCCAGCAGACCCTCTATCCTCACCCGGGAAAATGAAAAACTGTTTTTT. The V and J genes are TRBV2 and TRBJ1-4, with no clear D. CDR1 is SNHLY and CDR2 is FYNNEI in the germline V gene. This CDR3 has 17 residues. V was shortened by 6 bases and J by 5 bases, with 22 bases between the two germline ends.